This TCR beta chain was sequenced in a study of cytomegalovirus exposure and HLA in healthy donors. Study-wide results and limits: The authors excluded some V segments, including TRBV6-2 and TRBV6-3, as indistinguishable. The investigators catalogued 150 or so TCR beta chains as cytomegalovirus-associated. Presence/absence analyses rested on an assumption that sequencing depth was roughly uniform across donors. One later analysis reportedly identified an Asian-associated ancestry cluster that showed fewer N-insertions than the roughly 640-donor mean.

V shed 2 bases, J shed 0 bases, and the junction held 11 bases outside the gene matches. Germline V gene sequence: CDR1 SGHVS, CDR2 FNYEAQ. This CDR3 is 18 amino acids long. It was with 60 Vbeta and 13 Jbeta primers that the PCR ran. The method was immunoSEQ multiplex PCR; TCRdb's version includes in-frame clones alone and lacks a portion of them. In the table there are approximately 240,000 clones, approximately 82% of which are singletons. As regards this clone: Its antigen is not known.

V usage is TRBV7-6 and J usage is TRBJ2-3; 7 bases fit TRBD2. This clonotype was sampled from a woman aged 35 to 49 in good health and CMV-seronegative. Source material: PBMCs. CDR3 sequence reads: CASSLTVRQRGSTDTQYF. For the CDR3, the DNA is TGTGCCAGCAGCTTAACCGTCAGGCAGCGGGGAAGCACAGATACGCAGTATTTT.